This T cell receptor (beta chain) was sequenced during a study of blood T cell repertoires in COVID-19. Across the study: The cDNA or gDNA used as material had been derived from T cells, B-cell-depleted T cells, or PBMCs.

In the study's own analysis: Reference gene primer amplification gave nucleated cell count estimates. This table comes from immunoSEQ multiplex PCR, and its TCRdb copy is limited to in-frame clones, with some not included. V and J calls and clone size are copied from that table; D and trimming were computed from the DNA. Of 150,000 to 200,000 clones listed, over 80% were seen once; the top ten hold 10% to 15%. This CDR3 is built from 14 residues. Germline CDR1 reads KGHSH; CDR2 reads LQKENI. Deletions cut 0 bases from V and 5 bases from J, with 10 bases between. This study enrolled people aged about 18 to 90 from around 26 US geographic areas.

What was sequenced was PBMCs or T cells enriched from blood (not recorded which). The V call is TRBV18, the J call TRBJ1-1; D perhaps matches TRBD1 (6 bases). The clonotype originates from a woman aged 55-69 years who had recovered from COVID-19. The CDR3 DNA follows: TGTGCCAGCTCACCACCGGGGGGGCAAACTGAAGCTTTCTTT. It codes for CASSPPGGQTEAFF.